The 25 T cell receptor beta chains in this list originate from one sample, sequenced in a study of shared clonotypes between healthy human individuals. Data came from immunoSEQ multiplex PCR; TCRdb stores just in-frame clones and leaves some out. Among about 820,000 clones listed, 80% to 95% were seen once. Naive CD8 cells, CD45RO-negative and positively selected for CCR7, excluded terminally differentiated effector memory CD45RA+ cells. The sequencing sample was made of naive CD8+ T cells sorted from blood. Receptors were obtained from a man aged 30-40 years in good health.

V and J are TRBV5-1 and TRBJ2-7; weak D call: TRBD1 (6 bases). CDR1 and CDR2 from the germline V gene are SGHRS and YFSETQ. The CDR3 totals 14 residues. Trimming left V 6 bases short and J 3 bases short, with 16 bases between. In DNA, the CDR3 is TGCGCCAGCACCGAGAGCCAGGGGAGCTACGAGCAGTACTTC. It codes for CASTESQGSYEQYF.

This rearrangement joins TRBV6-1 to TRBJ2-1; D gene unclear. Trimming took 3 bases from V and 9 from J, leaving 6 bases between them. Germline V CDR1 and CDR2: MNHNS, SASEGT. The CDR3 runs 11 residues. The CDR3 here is CASSDWGEQFF. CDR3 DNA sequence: TGTGCCAGCAGTGATTGGGGTGAGCAGTTCTTC.

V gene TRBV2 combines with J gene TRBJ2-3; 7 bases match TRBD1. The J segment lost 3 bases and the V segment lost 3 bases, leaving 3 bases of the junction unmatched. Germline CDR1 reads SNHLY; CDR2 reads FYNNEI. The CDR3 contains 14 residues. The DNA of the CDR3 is TGTGCCAGCAGTGAGGTCAGGGGGACAGATACGCAGTATTTT. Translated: CASSEVRGTDTQYF.

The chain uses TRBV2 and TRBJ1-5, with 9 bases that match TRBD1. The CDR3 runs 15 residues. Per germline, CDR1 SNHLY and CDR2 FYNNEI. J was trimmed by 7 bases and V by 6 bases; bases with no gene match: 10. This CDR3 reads CASSEGQGVWQPQHF. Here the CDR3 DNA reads TGTGCCAGCAGCGAGGGACAGGGTGTCTGGCAGCCCCAGCATTTT.

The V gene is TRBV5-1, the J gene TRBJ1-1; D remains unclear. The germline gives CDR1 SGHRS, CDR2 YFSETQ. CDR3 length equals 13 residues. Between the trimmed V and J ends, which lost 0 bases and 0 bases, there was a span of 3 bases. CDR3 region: CASSLDLNTEAFF. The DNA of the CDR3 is TGCGCCAGCAGCTTGGACCTGAACACTGAAGCTTTCTTT.

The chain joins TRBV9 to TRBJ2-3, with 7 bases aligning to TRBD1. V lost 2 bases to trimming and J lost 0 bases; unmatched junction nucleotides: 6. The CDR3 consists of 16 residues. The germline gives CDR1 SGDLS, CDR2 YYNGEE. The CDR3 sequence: CASSVTGTASTDTQYF. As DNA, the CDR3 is TGTGCCAGCAGCGTCACCGGGACAGCTAGCACAGATACGCAGTATTTT.

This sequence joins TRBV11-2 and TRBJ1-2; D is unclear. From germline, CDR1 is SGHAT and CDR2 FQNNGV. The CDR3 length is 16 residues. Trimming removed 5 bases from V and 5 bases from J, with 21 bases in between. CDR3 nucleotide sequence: TGTGCCAGCAGCGCCACCTCGGAGCCGACATTGTATGGCTACACCTTC. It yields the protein CASSATSEPTLYGYTF.

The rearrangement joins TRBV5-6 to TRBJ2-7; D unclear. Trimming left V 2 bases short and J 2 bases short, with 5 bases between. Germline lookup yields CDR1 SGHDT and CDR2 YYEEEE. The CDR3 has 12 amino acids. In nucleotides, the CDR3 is TGTGCCAGCAGCTTTCTCACCTACGAGCAGTACTTC. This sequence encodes CASSFLTYEQYF.

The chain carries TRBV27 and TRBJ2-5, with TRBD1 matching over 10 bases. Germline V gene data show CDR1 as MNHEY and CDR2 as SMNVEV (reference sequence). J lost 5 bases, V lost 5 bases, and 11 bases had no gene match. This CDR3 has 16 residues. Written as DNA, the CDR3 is TGTGCCAGCAGTGAGACAGGGGGCGAGCTCGCGGAGACCCAGTACTTC. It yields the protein CASSETGGELAETQYF.

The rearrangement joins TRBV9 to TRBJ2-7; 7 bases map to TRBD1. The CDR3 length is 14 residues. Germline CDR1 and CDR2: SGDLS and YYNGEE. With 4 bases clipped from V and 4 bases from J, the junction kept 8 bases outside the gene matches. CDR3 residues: CASSKLDRSYEQYF. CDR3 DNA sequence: TGTGCCAGCAGCAAGTTGGACAGGTCGTACGAGCAGTACTTC.

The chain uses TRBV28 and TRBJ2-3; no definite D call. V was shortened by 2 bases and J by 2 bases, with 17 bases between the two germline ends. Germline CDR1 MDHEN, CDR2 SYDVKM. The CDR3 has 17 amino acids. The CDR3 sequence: CASSLISRSSLTDTQYF. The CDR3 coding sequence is TGTGCCAGCAGTTTAATCTCCCGGAGCTCCCTCACAGATACGCAGTATTTT. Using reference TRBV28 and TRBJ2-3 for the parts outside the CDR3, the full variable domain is DVKVTQSSRYLVKRTGEKVFLECVQDMDHENMFWYRQDPGLGLRLIYFSYDVKMKEKGDIPEGYSVSREKKERFSLILESASTNQTSMYLCASSLISRSSLTDTQYFGPGTRLTVL.

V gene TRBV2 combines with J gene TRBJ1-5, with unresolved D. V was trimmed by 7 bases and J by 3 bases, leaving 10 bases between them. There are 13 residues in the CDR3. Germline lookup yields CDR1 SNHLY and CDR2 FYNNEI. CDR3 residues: CASKDGFNQPQHF. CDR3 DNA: TGTGCCAGCAAGGACGGCTTCAATCAGCCCCAGCATTTT.

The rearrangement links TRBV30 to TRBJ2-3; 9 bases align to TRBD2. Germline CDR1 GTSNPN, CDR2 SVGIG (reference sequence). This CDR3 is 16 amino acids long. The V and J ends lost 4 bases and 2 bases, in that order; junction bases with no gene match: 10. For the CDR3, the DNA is TGTGCCTGGAATCGCGGGAGGGACCTTAACACAGATACGCAGTATTTT. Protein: CAWNRGRDLNTDTQYF.

As DNA, the CDR3 is TGTGCCAGCAGCTCAGAACGGATCCAGTTCACAGATACGCAGTATTTT. The encoded protein is CASSSERIQFTDTQYF. The chain employs TRBV7-9 and TRBJ2-3, with D uncertain. The germline V and J ends were trimmed by 4 bases and 2 bases, with 16 bases remaining between them. Germline loops: CDR1 SEHNR, CDR2 FQNEAQ (reference sequence). This CDR3 spans 16 amino acids.

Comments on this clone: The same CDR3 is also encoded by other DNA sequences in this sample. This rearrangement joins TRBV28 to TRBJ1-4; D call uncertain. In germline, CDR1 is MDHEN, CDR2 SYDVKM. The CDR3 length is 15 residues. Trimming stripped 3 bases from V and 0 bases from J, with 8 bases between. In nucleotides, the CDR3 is TGTGCCAGCAGTTTTAGGGATGCAACTAATGAAAAACTGTTTTTT. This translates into CASSFRDATNEKLFF. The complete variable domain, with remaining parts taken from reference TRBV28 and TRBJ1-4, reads DVKVTQSSRYLVKRTGEKVFLECVQDMDHENMFWYRQDPGLGLRLIYFSYDVKMKEKGDIPEGYSVSREKKERFSLILESASTNQTSMYLCASSFRDATNEKLFFGSGTQLSVL.

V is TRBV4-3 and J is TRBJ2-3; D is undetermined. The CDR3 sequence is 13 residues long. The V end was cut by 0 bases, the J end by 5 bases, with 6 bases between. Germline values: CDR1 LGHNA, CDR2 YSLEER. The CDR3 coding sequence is TGCGCCAGCAGCCAAGAGGAGAGAGATACGCAGTATTTT. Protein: CASSQEERDTQYF.

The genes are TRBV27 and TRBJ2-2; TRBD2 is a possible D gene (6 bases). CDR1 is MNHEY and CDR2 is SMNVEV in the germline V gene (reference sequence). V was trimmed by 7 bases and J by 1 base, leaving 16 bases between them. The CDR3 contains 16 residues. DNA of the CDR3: TGTGCCAGCACCCAGCCGGAGGGGTTGAACACCGGGGAGCTGTTTTTT. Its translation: CASTQPEGLNTGELFF.

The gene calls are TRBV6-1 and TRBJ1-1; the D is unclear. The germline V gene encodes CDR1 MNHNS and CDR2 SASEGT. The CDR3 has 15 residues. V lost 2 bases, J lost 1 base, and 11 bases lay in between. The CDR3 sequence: CASSERRHPNTEAFF. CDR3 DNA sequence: TGTGCCAGCAGTGAACGTCGGCACCCGAACACTGAAGCTTTCTTT.

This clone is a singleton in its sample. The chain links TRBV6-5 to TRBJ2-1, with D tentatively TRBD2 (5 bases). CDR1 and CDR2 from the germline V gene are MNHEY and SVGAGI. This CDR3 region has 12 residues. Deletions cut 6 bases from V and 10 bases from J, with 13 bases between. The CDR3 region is CASSEGAEEQFF. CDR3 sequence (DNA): TGTGCCAGCAGCGAGGGAGCGGAGGAGCAGTTCTTC.

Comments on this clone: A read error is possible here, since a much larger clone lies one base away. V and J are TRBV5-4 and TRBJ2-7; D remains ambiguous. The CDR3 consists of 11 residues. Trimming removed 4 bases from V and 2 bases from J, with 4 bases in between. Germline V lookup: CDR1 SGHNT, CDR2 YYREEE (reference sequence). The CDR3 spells CASSLTYEQYF. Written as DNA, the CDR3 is TGTGCCAGCAGCCTCACCTACGAGCAGTACTTC.

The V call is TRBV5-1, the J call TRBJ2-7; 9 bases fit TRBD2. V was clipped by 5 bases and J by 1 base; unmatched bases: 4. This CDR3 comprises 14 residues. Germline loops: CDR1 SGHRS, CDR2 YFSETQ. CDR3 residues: CASSRREGSYEQYF. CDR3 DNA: TGCGCCAGCAGTCGGCGGGAGGGTTCCTACGAGCAGTACTTC.

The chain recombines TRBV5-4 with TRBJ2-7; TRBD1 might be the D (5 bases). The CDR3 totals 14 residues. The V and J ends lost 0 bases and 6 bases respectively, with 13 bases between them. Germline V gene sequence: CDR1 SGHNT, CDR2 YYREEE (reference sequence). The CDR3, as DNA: TGTGCCAGCAGCTTGGCCGACAGTCCGGGCGAGCAGTACTTC. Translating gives CASSLADSPGEQYF.

CDR3 in DNA: TGTGCCAGTAAAGTGGAGGGGTACACTGAAGCTTTCTTT. Amino acid sequence: CASKVEGYTEAFF. The V gene is TRBV19, the J gene TRBJ1-1; a possible D gene is TRBD1 (5 bases). V was pared by 7 bases and J by 3 bases, with 12 bases between. The CDR3 totals 13 residues. Germline V CDR1 and CDR2: LNHDA, SQIVND (reference sequence).

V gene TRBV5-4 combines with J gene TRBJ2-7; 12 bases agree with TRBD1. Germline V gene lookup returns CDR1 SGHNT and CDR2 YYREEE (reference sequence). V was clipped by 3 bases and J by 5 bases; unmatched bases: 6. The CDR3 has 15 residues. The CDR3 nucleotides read TGTGCCAGCAGCTGGGACGGGACAGGGGGCGACGAGCAGTACTTC. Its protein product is CASSWDGTGGDEQYF.

The CDR3 DNA follows: TGTGCCAGCAGCCAGACCGGGTCGGGAGCCTACAATGAGCAGTTCTTC. Protein: CASSQTGSGAYNEQFF. The rearrangement uses TRBV7-8 and TRBJ2-1; D may be TRBD2 (6 bases). Trimming took off 5 bases at V and 2 bases at J, with 16 bases between the two ends. The CDR3 runs to 16 residues. From germline, CDR1 is SGHVS and CDR2 FQNEAQ.